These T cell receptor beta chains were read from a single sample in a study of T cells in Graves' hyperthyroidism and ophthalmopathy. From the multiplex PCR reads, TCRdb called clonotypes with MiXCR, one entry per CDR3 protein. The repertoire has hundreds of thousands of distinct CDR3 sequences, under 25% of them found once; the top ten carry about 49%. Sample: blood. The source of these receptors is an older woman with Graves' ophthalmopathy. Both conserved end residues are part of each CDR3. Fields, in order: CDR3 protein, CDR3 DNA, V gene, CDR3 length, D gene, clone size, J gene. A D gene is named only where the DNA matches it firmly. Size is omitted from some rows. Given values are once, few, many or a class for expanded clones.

CASSSLRDRGADTQYF TGTGCCAGCAGCTCCCTCCGGGACAGGGGGGCAGATACGCAGTATTTT TRBV11-2 16 TRBD1 many TRBJ2-3
CASTHSLVDLEQFF TGTGCCAGTACGCATAGCCTGGTGGATTTAGAGCAGTTCTTC TRBV19 14 . many TRBJ2-1
CASSSSHSGNTIYF TGTGCCAGCAGTTCTTCCCACTCTGGAAACACCATATATTTT TRBV28 14 . . TRBJ1-3
CASSLVAGGRTGELFF TGCGCCAGCAGCCTCGTAGCGGGAGGTCGGACCGGGGAGCTGTTTTTT TRBV5-1 16 TRBD2 few TRBJ2-2
CASSYSGRAREQYF TGCGCCAGCAGCTATAGCGGGAGGGCCCGGGAGCAGTACTTC TRBV5-1 14 TRBD2 . TRBJ2-7
CASSLERRDEQYF TGTGCCAGCAGCTTAGAGAGGCGCGACGAGCAGTACTTC TRBV7-9 13 . . TRBJ2-7
CASRPLGRARFNEQFF TGTGCCAGCAGGCCTCTCGGGAGGGCCAGGTTTAATGAGCAGTTCTTC TRBV6-2/TRBV6-3 16 TRBD2 few TRBJ2-1
CASRLRQGTGELFF TGTGCCAGCAGACTCAGACAGGGTACCGGGGAGCTGTTTTTT TRBV5-8 14 TRBD1 . TRBJ2-2
CASSPEGTDYNEQFF TGCGCCAGCAGCCCGGAGGGGACAGATTACAATGAGCAGTTCTTC TRBV5-1 15 . few TRBJ2-1
CASSQTSGYTDTQYF TGTGCCAGTTCCCAGACTAGCGGATACACAGATACGCAGTATTTT TRBV28 15 TRBD2 few TRBJ2-3
CASSDRLAGVPDTQYF TGCGCCAGCAGCGATCGACTAGCGGGAGTCCCAGATACGCAGTATTTT TRBV10-2 16 TRBD2 . TRBJ2-3
CASSPSVGEGYTF TGTGCCAGCAGCCCCTCAGTGGGCGAAGGCTACACCTTC TRBV3-1 13 . many TRBJ1-2
CASSPREGAGLSTDTQYF TGCGCCAGCAGCCCAAGGGAGGGAGCGGGACTTAGCACAGATACGCAGTATTTT TRBV5-1 18 TRBD2 . TRBJ2-3
CASSFPRALTPPGDIQYF TGTGCCAGCAGCTTCCCTAGAGCCTTGACCCCGCCGGGGGACATTCAGTACTTC TRBV7-9 18 . few TRBJ2-4
CASSFGNYMNTEAFF TGTGCCAGCAGTTTTGGGAACTACATGAACACTGAAGCTTTCTTT TRBV12-3/TRBV12-4 15 . many TRBJ1-1
CASAGQRYGPEAFF TGTGCCAGCGCGGGACAACGTTATGGTCCTGAAGCTTTCTTT TRBV2 14 . many TRBJ1-1
CASSLDGGVGGEQYF TGTGCCAGCAGCTTAGATGGTGGAGTAGGCGGCGAGCAGTACTTC TRBV11-3 15 . few TRBJ2-7
CASSLMAENIQYF TGTGCCAGCAGCTTAATGGCAGAAAACATTCAGTACTTC TRBV7-3 13 . . TRBJ2-4
CAWTFQGLGNSPLHF TGTGCCTGGACCTTTCAGGGGTTAGGAAATTCACCCCTCCACTTT TRBV30 15 . . TRBJ1-6
CAIGPGIYEQYF TGTGCCATCGGTCCAGGGATCTACGAGCAGTACTTC TRBV10-3 12 . . TRBJ2-7
CASSLAFGGELFF TGTGCCAGCAGCTTAGCTTTTGGCGGGGAGCTGTTTTTT TRBV11-3 13 . . TRBJ2-2
CASSLEAGGRYTQYF TGCGCCAGCAGCTTGGAGGCGGGAGGGAGGTATACGCAGTATTTT TRBV5-1 15 TRBD2 . TRBJ2-3
CASSPTGGQGTEAFF TGTGCCAGCTCACCCACAGGGGGCCAAGGCACTGAAGCTTTCTTT TRBV18 15 TRBD1 . TRBJ1-1
CASSLGRGDRQYF TGTGCCAGCAGCTTGGGGCGTGGGGACAGGCAGTACTTC TRBV5-6 13 TRBD1 . TRBJ2-4
CASSLGIRFGHTEAFF TGTGCCAGCAGTTTAGGGATAAGGTTCGGCCACACTGAAGCTTTCTTT TRBV12-3/TRBV12-4 16 . few TRBJ1-1
CASRTDLANYGYTF TGTGCCAGCAGAACGGACCTAGCTAACTATGGCTACACCTTC TRBV6-2/TRBV6-3 14 . . TRBJ1-2
CSASSGQAAGNYGYTF TGCAGTGCTAGTTCGGGACAGGCGGCGGGTAACTATGGCTACACCTTC TRBV20-1 16 TRBD1 many TRBJ1-2
CASSSAGTTYEQYF TGTGCCAGCAGTTCGGCGGGAACCACCTACGAGCAGTACTTC TRBV6-2/TRBV6-3 14 . few TRBJ2-7
CASSLSGAGTLANYGYTF TGTGCCAGCAGTTTATCGGGGGCAGGTACTCTAGCTAACTATGGCTACACCTTC TRBV27 18 . few TRBJ1-2
CASSLGRIYNEQFF TGTGCCAGCAGCCTAGGGAGGATCTACAATGAGCAGTTCTTC TRBV3-1 14 . . TRBJ2-1
CASSLQWTGQLRETQYF TGTGCCAGCAGCTTACAGTGGACAGGGCAGTTGCGAGAGACCCAGTACTTC TRBV5-5 17 TRBD1 few TRBJ2-5
CASSLGPQGGHEQYF TGTGCCAGCAGCTTAGGGCCCCAGGGCGGCCACGAGCAGTACTTC TRBV7-2 15 . . TRBJ2-7
CAWGQGTNSPLHF TGTGCCTGGGGACAGGGGACGAATTCACCCCTCCACTTT TRBV30 13 TRBD1 few TRBJ1-6
CASSPRESGNTIYF TGTGCCAGCAGCCCCAGGGAGTCTGGAAACACCATATATTTT TRBV12-3/TRBV12-4 14 . few TRBJ1-3
CASSLGTGVEYEQYF TGCGCCAGCAGCCTCGGGACAGGGGTTGAATACGAGCAGTACTTC TRBV5-1 15 TRBD1 few TRBJ2-7
CASSFGSRKNEQFF TGTGCCAGCAGCTTCGGGAGTCGTAAAAATGAGCAGTTCTTC TRBV11-2 14 . many TRBJ2-1
CASRTSSRAYGYTF TGTGCCAGTCGTACCTCAAGTAGGGCCTATGGCTACACCTTC TRBV27 14 . . TRBJ1-2
CASSFLDTYEQYF TGTGCCAGCAGCTTCCTGGATACCTACGAGCAGTACTTC TRBV7-2 13 . few TRBJ2-7
CATSRETENYGYTF TGTGCCACCAGCAGAGAAACAGAAAACTATGGCTACACCTTC TRBV15 14 . few TRBJ1-2
CSASDLSYNEQFF TGCAGCGCCTCGGACCTTTCCTACAATGAGCAGTTCTTC TRBV29-1 13 . few TRBJ2-1
CASSLAGRATNEQFF TGTGCCAGCAGCTTAGCCGGGAGGGCCACCAATGAGCAGTTCTTC TRBV11-2 15 TRBD2 many TRBJ2-1
CASSNTYGRGTDTQYF TGTGCCAGCAGCAACACCTATGGCAGGGGTACAGATACGCAGTATTTT TRBV3-1 16 . . TRBJ2-3
CASSSQGVVNEQFF TGTGCCAGCAGTAGTCAGGGGGTAGTGAATGAGCAGTTCTTC TRBV6-1 14 TRBD1 . TRBJ2-1
CASSERDANQYF TGTGCCAGCAGTGAACGGGACGCCAACCAGTATTTT TRBV2 12 . many TRBJ2-3
CASSQPTVNTEAFF TGTGCCAGCAGCCAACCGACGGTGAACACTGAAGCTTTCTTT TRBV7-9 14 . few TRBJ1-1
CSARAEGQGGNEQFF TGCAGTGCTAGAGCAGAGGGACAGGGTGGCAATGAGCAGTTCTTC TRBV20-1 15 TRBD1 . TRBJ2-1